The 13 T cell receptor beta chains below all came from one sample that was sequenced in a study of cytomegalovirus exposure and HLA in healthy donors. Clones were sequenced by immunoSEQ multiplex PCR, and TCRdb holds only the in-frame ones, with some missing. Among 140,000 to 150,000 clones, approximately 94% were seen once, and the ten largest hold roughly 1.9%. Sequenced sample: PBMCs. The origin of the receptors is a man aged 18 to 29 in good health and CMV-seropositive.

The chain carries TRBV9 and TRBJ2-1, with D maybe TRBD1 (5 bases). The V end was cut by 4 bases, the J end by 5 bases, with 16 bases between. In germline, CDR1 is SGDLS, CDR2 YYNGEE. The CDR3 sequence is 15 residues long. The CDR3, as DNA: TGTGCCAGCAGCCGTAGTGGGATAGGGGACAATGAGCAGTTCTTC. Translated: CASSRSGIGDNEQFF.

This CDR3 is CSASGGRASNSGNTIYF. In DNA, the CDR3 is TGCAGCGCCTCGGGGGGCCGGGCCTCGAACTCTGGAAACACCATATATTTT. V is TRBV29-1 and J is TRBJ1-3; D is possibly TRBD1 (6 bases). This CDR3 has 17 amino acids. Germline assignment: CDR1 SQVTM and CDR2 ANQGSEA. With 7 bases removed from V and 0 bases from J, the gap between germline ends came to 22 bases.

The CDR3 bases are TGTGCCAGCAGCCGGAGGGGGCTCGAGAACACTGAAGCTTTCTTT. Translated: CASSRRGLENTEAFF. The chain uses TRBV5-8 and TRBJ1-1, with TRBD1 matching over 7 bases. Germline assignment: CDR1 SGHTS and CDR2 YDEGEE. The CDR3 has 15 residues. The ends lost 4 bases at V and 1 base at J; junction bases unmatched: 7.

The chain carries TRBV7-2 and TRBJ1-2; D is possibly TRBD1 (5 bases). This CDR3 is 14 amino acids long. V was cut by 3 bases and J by 2 bases, with 10 bases left in between. Per germline, CDR1 SGHTA and CDR2 FQGNSA. The CDR3 is CASSFDSLNYGYTF. Written as DNA, the CDR3 is TGTGCCAGCAGCTTTGACAGTCTGAACTATGGCTACACCTTC.

The J gene is TRBJ1-5, the V gene TRBV30; 8 bases are a match to TRBD1. Germline-derived CDR1 and CDR2 are GTSNPN and SVGIG (reference sequence). Germline trimming cut 1 base from V and 8 bases from J; bases unmatched to any gene: 7. The CDR3 has 14 residues. This chain's CDR3 is CAWSAGQAVEPQHF. CDR3 DNA sequence: TGTGCCTGGAGTGCGGGACAGGCCGTCGAGCCCCAGCATTTT.

V and J are TRBV9 and TRBJ2-1, with D tentatively TRBD2 (6 bases). CDR3 length equals 15 residues. Trimming took 3 bases from V and 6 from J, leaving 16 bases between them. Germline V gene lookup returns CDR1 SGDLS and CDR2 YYNGEE. The DNA of the CDR3 is TGTGCCAGCAGCGGACGGAGGGCCCCTTCCAATGAGCAGTTCTTC. It translates to CASSGRRAPSNEQFF.

The chain employs TRBV7-8 and TRBJ1-2; D remains ambiguous. CDR1 and CDR2 (germline): SGHVS, FQNEAQ. The germline V and J ends were trimmed by 2 bases and 4 bases, with 11 bases remaining between them. The CDR3 consists of 14 residues. The CDR3 DNA is TGTGCCAGCAGCTTAATGGCCAGGCCCTATGGCTACACCTTC. Its translation is CASSLMARPYGYTF. The full variable domain, in which reference TRBV7-8 and TRBJ1-2 provide the parts outside the CDR3, is GAGVSQSPRYKVAKRGQDVALRCDPISGHVSLFWYQQALGQGPEFLTYFQNEAQLDKSGLPSDRFFAERPEGSVSTLKIQRTQQEDSAVYLCASSLMARPYGYTFGSGTRLTVV.

The chain employs TRBV18 and TRBJ1-2; 12 positions match TRBD1. Germline assignment: CDR1 KGHSH and CDR2 LQKENI. The CDR3 length is 17 residues. Trimming cost V 2 bases and J 4 bases; bases outside gene matches: 8. The CDR3 nucleotides are TGTGCCAGCTCACCAGGGACAGGGGGCACCCAGATCTATGGCTACACCTTC. Translating gives CASSPGTGGTQIYGYTF.

The chain employs TRBV7-9 and TRBJ2-3; 8 bases match TRBD1. The V gene's germline CDR1 is SEHNR and CDR2 FQNEAQ (reference sequence). J was trimmed by 2 bases and V by 5 bases; bases with no gene match: 3. The CDR3 extends over 14 amino acids. The CDR3 bases are TGTGCCAGCAGCCGACAGGGGTTCACAGATACGCAGTATTTT. It encodes CASSRQGFTDTQYF.

This sequence joins TRBV6-1 and TRBJ1-2; no reliable D call. Trimming cost V 7 bases and J 5 bases, with 17 bases left between them. The CDR3 is made up of 14 amino acids. Germline assignment: CDR1 MNHNS and CDR2 SASEGT. The CDR3 region is CASKPQAGSYGYTF. The CDR3 DNA reads TGTGCCAGCAAACCCCAGGCCGGCAGTTATGGCTACACCTTC.

This chain joins TRBV4-1 and TRBJ1-1; TRBD1 might be the D (5 bases). The germline V and J ends were trimmed by 0 bases and 0 bases, with 5 bases remaining between them. There are 14 residues in the CDR3. The germline CDR1 and CDR2 sequences are MGHRA and YSYEKL. CDR3 bases: TGCGCCAGCAGCCAAGACAGGGTGAACACTGAAGCTTTCTTT. Amino acids: CASSQDRVNTEAFF.

The chain carries TRBV9 and TRBJ2-4; tentatively, D is TRBD2 (5 bases). Germline CDR1 and CDR2: SGDLS and YYNGEE. The length of the CDR3 is 16 residues. Trimming removed 0 bases from V and 4 bases from J, with 14 bases in between. The CDR3 loop is CASSVGLELEKNIQYF. The CDR3 coding sequence is TGTGCCAGCAGCGTAGGCCTTGAACTAGAGAAAAACATTCAGTACTTC.

This sequence joins TRBV5-8 and TRBJ2-2; maybe TRBD1 (6 bases). In germline, CDR1 is SGHTS, CDR2 YDEGEE. The CDR3 is 16 residues long. Trimming pared 7 bases from V and 5 bases from J, leaving 21 bases between. The CDR3: CASSFTGFVRTGELFF. CDR3 nucleotide sequence: TGTGCCAGCTCTTTTACAGGGTTCGTCAGAACCGGGGAGCTGTTTTTT. The variable domain in full, with the rest retrieved from reference TRBV5-8 and TRBJ2-2, is EAGVTQSPTHLIKTRGQQATLRCSPISGHTSVYWYQQALGLGLQFLLWYDEGEERNRGNFPPRFSGRQFPNYSSELNVNALELEDSALYLCASSFTGFVRTGELFFGEGSRLTVL.